Presented here are 22 T cell receptor beta chains from one specimen sequenced in a study of T cells in Graves' hyperthyroidism and ophthalmopathy. The source material, RNA transcripts, was used to amplify TCR beta CDR3 regions. HTBI primers drove first-round RT-PCR of the TCR CDR3. TCRdb reprocessed the multiplex PCR reads with MiXCR, giving one entry per CDR3 protein. The sample holds approximately 420,000 distinct CDR3 sequences; roughly 15% are singletons and the top ten take 5% to 6%. Sequenced material: blood. The receptors come from a woman aged 18-35 years with Graves' hyperthyroidism.

The chain recombines TRBV10-3 with TRBJ1-3, with 9 nucleotides matching TRBD1. The trim removed 6 bases at V and 0 bases at J, leaving 9 bases unmatched. Germline CDR1 and CDR2: ENHRY and SYGVKD. This CDR3 comprises 17 residues. The CDR3 loop is CAISGTGPLSSGNTIYF. CDR3 DNA sequence: TGTGCCATCAGCGGGACAGGGCCACTTTCCTCTGGAAACACCATATATTTT.

This clonotype was observed at least ten times. CDR3 DNA: TGTGCCAGCAGCTTAACAGGGGGTACTAATGAAAAACTGTTTTTT. Translated, it gives CASSLTGGTNEKLFF. The chain couples TRBV7-3 to TRBJ1-4, with D possibly being TRBD1 (6 bases). V lost 0 bases and J 2 bases, leaving 7 bases between the germline ends. The CDR3 loop spans 15 amino acids. Germline-derived CDR1 and CDR2 are SGHTA and FQGTGA.

Here the CDR3 reads CASKGTSLSYEQYF. The CDR3 coding sequence is TGTGCCAGCAAGGGGACATCTCTCTCCTACGAGCAGTACTTC. This chain uses TRBV14 with TRBJ2-7; TRBD1 might be the D (6 bases). CDR1 is SGHDN and CDR2 is FVKESK in the germline V gene. Between the trimmed V and J ends, which lost 7 bases and 0 bases, there was a span of 13 bases. There are 14 residues in the CDR3.

Ten or more counts support this clonotype. This rearrangement joins TRBV19 to TRBJ1-5, with D possibly being TRBD1 (5 bases). Germline V gene data show CDR1 as LNHDA and CDR2 as SQIVND (reference sequence). Between the trimmed V and J ends, which lost 7 bases and 1 base, there was a span of 11 bases. CDR3 length: 14 amino acids. CDR3 sequence (DNA): TGTGCCAGTAAAATCCCAGGGAGCAATCAGCCCCAGCATTTT. This translates into CASKIPGSNQPQHF.

The V gene is TRBV7-9, the J gene TRBJ2-1; 13 bases align to TRBD2. The CDR3 totals 17 residues. With V trimmed by 5 bases and J by 8 bases, 12 bases remained unmatched. Germline V lookup: CDR1 SEHNR, CDR2 FQNEAQ (reference sequence). As DNA, the CDR3 is TGTGCCAGCAGCACAACAATAGGACTAGCGGGAGCGGATGAGCAGTTCTTC. Its protein is CASSTTIGLAGADEQFF.

This clonotype was detected a few times. V gene TRBV29-1 combines with J gene TRBJ2-6; 8 bases map to TRBD1. Germline assignment: CDR1 SQVTM and CDR2 ANQGSEA. V gave up 5 bases and J gave up 0 bases; unmatched junction bases: 3. The CDR3 loop spans 15 amino acids. The CDR3 DNA sequence: TGCAGCGTTCGACAGGGGAGCTCTGGGGCCAACGTCCTGACTTTC. Protein product: CSVRQGSSGANVLTF.

In this sample, this clonotype turned up many times. V usage is TRBV3-1 and J usage is TRBJ2-5; 8 bases line up with TRBD2. The CDR3 covers 16 residues. Germline V gene sequence: CDR1 LGHDT, CDR2 YNNKEL (reference sequence). The V gene end was trimmed by 1 base and the J gene end by 6 bases; junction bases not matched to a gene: 10. Here the CDR3 reads CASSQAGLAILKTQYF. The CDR3 region has the DNA TGTGCCAGCAGCCAAGCTGGACTAGCAATCCTAAAGACCCAGTACTTC.

This clonotype was seen a few times. V usage is TRBV6-1 and J usage is TRBJ2-7, with 7 positions matching TRBD2. The CDR3 is 14 residues long. Per germline, CDR1 MNHNS and CDR2 SASEGT. V lost 5 bases, J lost 2 bases, and 6 bases stayed unmatched. In DNA, the CDR3 is TGTGCCAGCAGTCATACTAGCGCGGCCTACGAGCAGTACTTC. Its protein product is CASSHTSAAYEQYF.

This clonotype was detected many times. V and J are TRBV28 and TRBJ1-5; TRBD1 might be the D (5 bases). Germline lookup yields CDR1 MDHEN and CDR2 SYDVKM. The CDR3 is 15 residues long. V lost 5 bases and J lost 4, with 15 bases in between. Written as DNA, the CDR3 is TGTGCCAGCAGTCCCCGCGGGGCTGGGAATCAGCCCCAGCATTTT. Amino acids: CASSPRGAGNQPQHF.

This clonotype was observed at least ten times. The chain has TRBV4-2 and TRBJ2-1, with 7 bases lining up with TRBD2. This CDR3 comprises 16 residues. Looked up from germline, CDR1 is LGHNA and CDR2 is YNFKEQ. The V segment lost 3 bases and the J segment 7 bases; nucleotides outside the gene matches: 12. The CDR3 sequence: CASSQLWAGEVNEQFF. CDR3 in DNA: TGTGCCAGCAGCCAGCTCTGGGCGGGAGAGGTTAATGAGCAGTTCTTC.

This clonotype has just a few counts. The V and J genes are TRBV19 and TRBJ2-1; 7 bases fit TRBD2. Germline CDR1 and CDR2: LNHDA and SQIVND (reference sequence). The CDR3 runs 14 residues. Unmatched junction bases numbered 2, after V lost 2 bases and J lost 4 bases. CDR3 coding DNA: TGTGCCAGTAGTATACTAGCGGAATACAATGAGCAGTTCTTC. Translated: CASSILAEYNEQFF. The entire variable domain, with the rest obtained from reference TRBV19 and TRBJ2-1, is as follows: DGGITQSPKYLFRKEGQNVTLSCEQNLNHDAMYWYRQDPGQGLRLIYYSQIVNDFQKGDIAEGYSVSREKKESFPLTVTSAQKNPTAFYLCASSILAEYNEQFFGPGTRLTVL.

There are many counts of this clonotype. The chain links TRBV7-4 to TRBJ2-1; no reliable D call. The germline CDR1 and CDR2 sequences are SGHVT and SQSDAQ. The CDR3 length is 11 residues. Trimming removed 2 bases from V and 7 bases from J, with 3 bases in between. The CDR3 region has the DNA TGTGCCAGCAGCTTAAGAAATGAGCAGTTCTTC. As protein: CASSLRNEQFF.

The chain links TRBV20-1 to TRBJ1-6, with 9 bases fitting TRBD1. CDR3 length: 15 amino acids. Germline CDR1 and CDR2: DFQATT and SNEGSKA (reference sequence). V shed 4 bases and J 6 bases; nucleotides not matched to a gene: 7. In nucleotides, the CDR3 is TGCAGTGCTAAAACAGGGGGCGCAAGTAATTCACCCCTCCACTTT. It encodes CSAKTGGASNSPLHF.

The table lists this clonotype with many counts. The chain recombines TRBV14 with TRBJ2-1; TRBD2 matches 8 bases. The V gene end was trimmed by 2 bases and the J gene end by 1 base; junction bases not matched to a gene: 13. Per germline, CDR1 SGHDN and CDR2 FVKESK. CDR3 size: 19 residues. The CDR3 reads CASSQRPQVSGISYNEQFF. For the CDR3, the DNA is TGTGCCAGCAGCCAAAGGCCCCAGGTTAGCGGGATATCCTACAATGAGCAGTTCTTC.

The chain joins TRBV14 to TRBJ2-1; a weak D match, TRBD1 (5 bases). The V end lost 0 bases, the J end lost 15 bases, and 15 bases lay between the germline ends. Germline V gives CDR1 SGHDN, CDR2 FVKESK. CDR3 length equals 13 residues. The CDR3 loop reads CASSQDFQGRRFF. CDR3 bases: TGTGCCAGCAGCCAAGACTTTCAGGGTCGACGGTTCTTC.

This clonotype was observed many times. The V and J genes are TRBV7-2 and TRBJ2-3, with TRBD2 matching over 7 bases. The germline V gene encodes CDR1 SGHTA and CDR2 FQGNSA. V trimming: 1 base; J trimming: 7 bases; junction bases outside the gene matches: 2. This CDR3 spans 13 amino acids. The CDR3 is CASSLERENTQYF. The CDR3 DNA reads TGTGCCAGCAGCTTAGAGCGGGAAAATACGCAGTATTTT.

This chain links TRBV19 with TRBJ2-3; D might be TRBD2 (6 bases). V dropped 4 bases and J dropped 8 bases, with 16 bases sitting between them. The CDR3 loop spans 14 amino acids. Per the germline V gene, CDR1 is LNHDA and CDR2 is SQIVND (reference sequence). CDR3 DNA sequence: TGTGCCAGTAGTACCGATAGACTAGTCGCTACGCAGTATTTT. Residues: CASSTDRLVATQYF.

This clonotype was seen many times. The chain combines TRBV28 with TRBJ1-2, with D maybe TRBD1 (6 bases). Between the trimmed V and J ends, which lost 6 bases and 4 bases, there was a span of 15 bases. CDR3 length: 14 residues. The germline CDR1 and CDR2 sequences are MDHEN and SYDVKM. CDR3 sequence (DNA): TGTGCCAGCAGCAAACAGGGAACCGGCTATGGCTACACCTTC. Translation: CASSKQGTGYGYTF.

V usage is TRBV9 and J usage is TRBJ1-1; D ambiguous. The germline CDR1 and CDR2 sequences are SGDLS and YYNGEE. V shed 0 bases and J shed 2 bases, with 11 bases lying between them. The CDR3 extends over 15 amino acids. DNA of the CDR3: TGTGCCAGCAGCGTAGTCGACATCCTAAACACTGAAGCTTTCTTT. Translating gives CASSVVDILNTEAFF. Filled out from reference TRBV9 and TRBJ1-1, the complete variable domain reads DSGVTQTPKHLITATGQRVTLRCSPRSGDLSVYWYQQSLDQGLQFLIQYYNGEERAKGNILERFSAQQFPDLHSELNLSSLELGDSALYFCASSVVDILNTEAFFGQGTRLTVV.

J is TRBJ2-1 and V is TRBV20-1; 9 nucleotides line up with TRBD2. V lost 1 base, J lost 3 bases, and 4 bases stayed unmatched. This CDR3 is built from 15 residues. In germline, CDR1 is DFQATT, CDR2 SNEGSKA (reference sequence). CDR3 residues: CSARGAGGGYNEQFF. As DNA, the CDR3 is TGCAGTGCTAGAGGCGCGGGAGGGGGCTACAATGAGCAGTTCTTC.

In its sample, this clonotype was seen many times. V usage is TRBV5-6 and J usage is TRBJ1-3; 7 positions match TRBD1. There are 17 residues in the CDR3. The germline CDR1 and CDR2 sequences are SGHDT and YYEEEE. The ends lost 2 bases at V and 3 bases at J; junction bases unmatched: 11. CDR3 nucleotides: TGTGCCAGCAGCTTCGAGGACAGGTTCCTCAGTGGAAACACCATATATTTT. This encodes CASSFEDRFLSGNTIYF.

This clonotype was counted at least ten times. The chain uses TRBV12-3 or TRBV12-4 and TRBJ1-2; D may be TRBD1 (5 bases). The ends were cut back, 6 bases at V and 3 bases at J, with 14 bases in the middle. The CDR3 spans 14 residues. CDR3 in amino acids: CASSPQGVDYGYTF. CDR3 DNA: TGTGCCAGCAGCCCTCAGGGAGTCGACTATGGCTACACCTTC.